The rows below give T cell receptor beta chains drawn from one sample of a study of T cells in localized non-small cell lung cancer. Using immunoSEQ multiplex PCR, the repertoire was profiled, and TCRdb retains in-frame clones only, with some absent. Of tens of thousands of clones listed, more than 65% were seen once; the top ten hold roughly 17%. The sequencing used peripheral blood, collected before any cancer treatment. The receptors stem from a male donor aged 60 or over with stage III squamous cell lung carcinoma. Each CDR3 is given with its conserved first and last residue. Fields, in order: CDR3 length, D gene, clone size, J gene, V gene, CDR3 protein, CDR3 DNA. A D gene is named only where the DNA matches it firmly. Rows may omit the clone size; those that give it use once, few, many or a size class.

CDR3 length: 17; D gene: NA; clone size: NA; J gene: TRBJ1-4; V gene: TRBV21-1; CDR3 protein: CASSKPRRTGLNEKLFF; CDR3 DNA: TGTGCCAGCAGCAAACCCAGACGGACAGGACTTAATGAAAAACTGTTTTTT
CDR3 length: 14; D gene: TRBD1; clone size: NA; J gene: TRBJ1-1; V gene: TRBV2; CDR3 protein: CASSSGTGDTEAFF; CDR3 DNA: TGTGCCAGCAGTTCTGGGACAGGCGACACTGAAGCTTTCTTT
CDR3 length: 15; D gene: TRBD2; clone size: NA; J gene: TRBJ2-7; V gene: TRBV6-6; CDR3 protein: CASRDGLAETYEQYF; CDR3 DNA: TGTGCCAGCAGGGACGGACTAGCGGAGACCTACGAGCAGTACTTC
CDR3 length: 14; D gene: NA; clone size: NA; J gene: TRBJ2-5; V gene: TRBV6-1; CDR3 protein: CASSESAGGETQYF; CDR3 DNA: TGTGCCAGCAGTGAATCTGCAGGCGGGGAGACCCAGTACTTC
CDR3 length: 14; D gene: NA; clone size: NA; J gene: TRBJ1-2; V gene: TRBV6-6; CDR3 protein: CASSPPGQPYGYTF; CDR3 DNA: TGTGCCAGCAGTCCCCCCGGACAGCCCTATGGCTACACCTTC
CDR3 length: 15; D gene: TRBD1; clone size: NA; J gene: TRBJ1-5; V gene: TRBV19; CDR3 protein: CASSRDRGGNQPQHF; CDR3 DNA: TGTGCCAGTAGCAGGGACAGGGGCGGCAATCAGCCCCAGCATTTT
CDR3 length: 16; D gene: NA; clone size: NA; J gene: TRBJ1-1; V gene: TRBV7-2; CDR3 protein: CASSFGWGRPNTEAFF; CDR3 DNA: TGTGCCAGCAGCTTTGGGTGGGGACGGCCGAACACTGAAGCTTTCTTT
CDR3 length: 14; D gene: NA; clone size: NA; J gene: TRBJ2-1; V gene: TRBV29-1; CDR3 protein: CSVSPGRIYNEQFF; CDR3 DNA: TGCAGCGTCAGTCCGGGACGTATATACAATGAGCAGTTCTTC
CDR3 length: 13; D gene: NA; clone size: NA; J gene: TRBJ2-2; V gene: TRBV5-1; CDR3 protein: CASSLMDTGELFF; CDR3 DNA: TGCGCCAGCAGCTTGATGGACACCGGGGAGCTGTTTTTT
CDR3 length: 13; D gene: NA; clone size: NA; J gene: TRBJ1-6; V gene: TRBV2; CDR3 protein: CASIFGANSPLHF; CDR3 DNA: TGTGCCAGCATATTCGGGGCGAATTCACCCCTCCACTTT
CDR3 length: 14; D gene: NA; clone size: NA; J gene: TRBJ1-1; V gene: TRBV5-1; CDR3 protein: CASSLRLKGTEAFF; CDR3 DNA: TGCGCCAGCAGCTTGAGGTTGAAGGGGACTGAAGCTTTCTTT
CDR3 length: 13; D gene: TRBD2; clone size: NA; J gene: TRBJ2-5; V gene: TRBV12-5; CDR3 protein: CASETSGAETQYF; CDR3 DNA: TGTGCTAGCGAGACTAGCGGGGCAGAGACCCAGTACTTC
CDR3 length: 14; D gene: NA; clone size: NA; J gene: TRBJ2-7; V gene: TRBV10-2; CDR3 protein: CASSESGGPREQYF; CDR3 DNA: TGCGCCAGCAGTGAGAGTGGAGGGCCGCGAGAGCAGTACTTC
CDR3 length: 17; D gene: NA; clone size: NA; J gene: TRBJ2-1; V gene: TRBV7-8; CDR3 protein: CASIRGTGESSYNEQFF; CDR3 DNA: TGTGCCAGCATCCGGGGGACGGGGGAGAGCTCCTACAATGAGCAGTTCTTC
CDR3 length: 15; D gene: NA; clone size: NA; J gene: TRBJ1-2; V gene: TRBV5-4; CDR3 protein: CASSLARDRINGYTF; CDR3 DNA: TGTGCCAGCAGCTTGGCCAGGGACCGGATCAATGGCTACACCTTC
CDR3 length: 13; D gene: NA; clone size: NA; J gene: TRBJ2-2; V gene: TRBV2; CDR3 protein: CAGGRTNTGELFF; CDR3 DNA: TGTGCCGGGGGACGTACGAACACCGGGGAGCTGTTTTTT
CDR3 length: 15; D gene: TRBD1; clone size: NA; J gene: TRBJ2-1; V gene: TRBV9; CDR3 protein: CASSVAQGAYNEQFF; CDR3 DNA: TGTGCCAGCAGCGTAGCGCAGGGGGCATACAATGAGCAGTTCTTC
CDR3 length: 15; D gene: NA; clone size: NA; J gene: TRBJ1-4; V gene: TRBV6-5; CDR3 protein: CASTPGGPPDEKLFF; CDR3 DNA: TGTGCCAGCACCCCCGGGGGGCCCCCCGATGAAAAACTGTTTTTT
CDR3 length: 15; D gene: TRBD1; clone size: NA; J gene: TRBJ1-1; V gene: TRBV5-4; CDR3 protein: CASSLQSGGGTEAFF; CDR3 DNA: TGTGCCAGCAGCCTCCAATCAGGGGGCGGGACTGAAGCTTTCTTT
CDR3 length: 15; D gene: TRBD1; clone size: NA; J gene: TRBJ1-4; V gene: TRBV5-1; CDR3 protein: CASSLSPGGQEKLFF; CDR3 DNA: TGCGCCAGCAGCTTGTCCCCAGGGGGCCAAGAAAAACTGTTTTTT
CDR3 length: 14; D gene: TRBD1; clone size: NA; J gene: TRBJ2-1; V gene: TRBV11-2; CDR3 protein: CASSSATGALEQFF; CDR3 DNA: TGTGCCAGCAGCTCCGCCACAGGGGCCCTGGAGCAGTTCTTC
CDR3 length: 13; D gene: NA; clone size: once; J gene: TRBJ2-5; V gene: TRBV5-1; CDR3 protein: CASSSAGLETQYF; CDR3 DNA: TGCGCCAGCAGCTCGGCAGGGCTGGAGACCCAGTACTTC
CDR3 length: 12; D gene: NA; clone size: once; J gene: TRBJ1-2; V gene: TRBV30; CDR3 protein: CAWNSGAGGYTF; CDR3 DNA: TGTGCCTGGAACTCAGGGGCGGGAGGCTACACCTTC
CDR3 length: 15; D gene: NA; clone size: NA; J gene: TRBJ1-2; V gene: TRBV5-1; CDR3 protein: CASSLAAGDNYGYTF; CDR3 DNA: TGCGCCAGCAGCTTGGCGGCAGGTGATAACTATGGCTACACCTTC
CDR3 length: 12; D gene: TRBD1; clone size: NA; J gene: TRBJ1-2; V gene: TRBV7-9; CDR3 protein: CAVQGSAYGYTF; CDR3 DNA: TGTGCCGTACAGGGGAGCGCCTATGGCTACACCTTC
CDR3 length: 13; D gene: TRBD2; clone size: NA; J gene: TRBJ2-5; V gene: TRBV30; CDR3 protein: CAWSVWGGETQYF; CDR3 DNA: TGTGCCTGGAGTGTATGGGGGGGGGAGACCCAGTACTTC
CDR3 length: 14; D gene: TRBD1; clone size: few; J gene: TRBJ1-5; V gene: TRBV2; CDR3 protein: CASSEQKAGTGKYF; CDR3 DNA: TGTGCCAGCAGTGAACAAAAGGCAGGGACAGGCAAATATTTT
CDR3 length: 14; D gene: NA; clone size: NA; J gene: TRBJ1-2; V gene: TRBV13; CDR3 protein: CASSFAEANYGYTF; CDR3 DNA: TGTGCCAGCAGCTTCGCAGAAGCCAACTATGGCTACACCTTC
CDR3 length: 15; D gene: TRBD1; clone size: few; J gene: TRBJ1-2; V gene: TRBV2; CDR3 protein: CASSEEARGNYGYTF; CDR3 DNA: TGTGCCAGCAGTGAAGAGGCCAGGGGGAACTATGGCTACACCTTC
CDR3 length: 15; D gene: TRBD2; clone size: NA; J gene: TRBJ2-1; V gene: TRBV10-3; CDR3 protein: CAISESTSGRGEQFF; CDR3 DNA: TGTGCCATCAGTGAGTCGACTAGCGGGAGAGGTGAGCAGTTCTTC
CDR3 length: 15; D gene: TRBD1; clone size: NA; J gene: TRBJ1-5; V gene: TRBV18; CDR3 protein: CASSPPGTGAVPQHF; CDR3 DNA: TGTGCCAGCTCACCACCGGGGACAGGGGCCGTCCCCCAGCATTTT
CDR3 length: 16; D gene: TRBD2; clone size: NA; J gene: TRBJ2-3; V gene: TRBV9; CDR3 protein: CASSPSGGAFLDTQYF; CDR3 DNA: TGTGCCAGCAGCCCTAGCGGGGGGGCCTTTCTTGATACGCAGTATTTT
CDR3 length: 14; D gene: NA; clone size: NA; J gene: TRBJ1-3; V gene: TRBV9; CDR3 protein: CASSLEFSGNTIYF; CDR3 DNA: TGTGCCAGCAGCCTCGAATTCTCTGGAAACACCATATATTTT
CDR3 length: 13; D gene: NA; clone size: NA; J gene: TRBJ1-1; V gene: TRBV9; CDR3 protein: CASSVVRAAEAFF; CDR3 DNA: TGTGCCAGCAGCGTAGTCAGGGCGGCTGAAGCTTTCTTT
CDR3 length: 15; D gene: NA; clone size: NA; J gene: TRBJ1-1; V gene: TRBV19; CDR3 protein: CASSIVIPMNTEAFF; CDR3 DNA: TGTGCCAGTAGTATAGTCATCCCCATGAACACTGAAGCTTTCTTT
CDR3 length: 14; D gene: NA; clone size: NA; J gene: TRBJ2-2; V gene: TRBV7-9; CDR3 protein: CASSLQGNTGELFF; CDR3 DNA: TGTGCCAGCAGCTTACAGGGGAACACCGGGGAGCTGTTTTTT
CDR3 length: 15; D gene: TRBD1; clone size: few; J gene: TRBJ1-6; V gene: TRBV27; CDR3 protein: CASSADRGRNSPLHF; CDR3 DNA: TGTGCCAGCAGTGCAGACAGGGGCAGGAATTCACCCCTCCACTTT
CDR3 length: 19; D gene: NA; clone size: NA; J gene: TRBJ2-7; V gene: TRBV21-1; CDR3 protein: CASSKAGGTSGRRPYEQYF; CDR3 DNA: TGTGCCAGCAGCAAAGCGGGCGGGACTAGCGGGAGAAGACCCTACGAGCAGTACTTC
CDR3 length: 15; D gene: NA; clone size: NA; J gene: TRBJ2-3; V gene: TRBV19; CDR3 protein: CASSTGLHWGDTQYF; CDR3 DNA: TGTGCCAGTAGTACAGGACTTCATTGGGGCGATACGCAGTATTTT
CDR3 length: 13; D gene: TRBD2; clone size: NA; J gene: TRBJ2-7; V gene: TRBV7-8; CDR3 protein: CASSSTLAGEQYF; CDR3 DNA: TGTGCCAGCAGCTCAACCCTAGCGGGGGAGCAGTACTTC
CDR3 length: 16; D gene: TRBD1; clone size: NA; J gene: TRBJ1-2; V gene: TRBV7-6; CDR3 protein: CASSSHDRGLVYGYTF; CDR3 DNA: TGTGCCAGCAGCTCACACGACAGGGGGCTAGTCTATGGCTACACCTTC
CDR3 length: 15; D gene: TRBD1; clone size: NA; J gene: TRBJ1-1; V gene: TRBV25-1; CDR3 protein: CASSGLGQGVTEAFF; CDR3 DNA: TGTGCCAGCAGTGGGCTGGGACAGGGGGTCACTGAAGCTTTCTTT
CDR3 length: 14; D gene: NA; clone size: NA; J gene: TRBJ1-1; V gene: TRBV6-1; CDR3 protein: CASNLKGVETEAFF; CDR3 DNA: TGTGCCAGCAACTTAAAGGGGGTCGAAACTGAAGCTTTCTTT
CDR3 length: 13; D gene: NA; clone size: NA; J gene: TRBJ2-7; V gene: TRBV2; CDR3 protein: CASSEQGFNEQYF; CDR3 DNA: TGTGCCAGCAGTGAACAGGGGTTTAACGAGCAGTACTTC
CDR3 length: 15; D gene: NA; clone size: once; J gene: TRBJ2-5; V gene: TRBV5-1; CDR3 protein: CASSLNLPPPETQYF; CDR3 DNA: TGCGCCAGCAGCTTGAACTTGCCCCCGCCAGAGACCCAGTACTTC
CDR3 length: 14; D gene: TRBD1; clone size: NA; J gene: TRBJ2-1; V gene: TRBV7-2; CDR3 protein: CASSPDRGYNEQFF; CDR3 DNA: TGTGCCAGCAGCCCCGACAGGGGCTACAATGAGCAGTTCTTC
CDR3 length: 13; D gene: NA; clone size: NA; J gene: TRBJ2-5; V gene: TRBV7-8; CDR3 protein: CASSFGQGWAQYF; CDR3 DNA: TGTGCCAGCAGCTTTGGGCAGGGGTGGGCCCAGTACTTC
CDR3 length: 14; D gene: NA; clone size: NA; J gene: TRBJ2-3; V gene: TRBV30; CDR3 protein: CAWSAGFSTDTQYF; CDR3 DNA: TGTGCCTGGAGTGCCGGGTTTTCGACAGATACGCAGTATTTT